Listed here are 18 T cell receptor beta chains from one sample, sequenced in a study of blood T cells in healthy people across ages. Through a sample-barcoded 5' primer and a J-beta primer mix, a second PCR was run for about 6 to 12 cycles. TCRdb independently ran MiXCR on the 5' RACE reads; one entry per CDR3 protein. The sample contains some 750,000 distinct CDR3 sequences, around a fifth of which appear only once. Input material: blood. These receptors came from a man between 70 and 80 years old in good health.

V and J are TRBV15 and TRBJ2-3, with D unclear. Germline assignment: CDR1 LNHNV and CDR2 YYDKDF (reference sequence). This CDR3 spans 14 amino acids. Trimming stripped 0 bases from V and 4 bases from J, with 8 bases between. In DNA, the CDR3 is TGTGCCACCAGCAGAGATCGAGCCTCAGATACGCAGTATTTT. Translated: CATSRDRASDTQYF.

The chain uses TRBV9 and TRBJ1-1, with 7 bases identical to TRBD1. V was clipped by 3 bases and J by 3 bases; unmatched bases: 11. This CDR3 is built from 16 residues. Per the germline V gene, CDR1 is SGDLS and CDR2 is YYNGEE. The CDR3 region has the DNA TGTGCCAGCAGCGCGCTGGGAGGGGGCGCCTACACTGAAGCTTTCTTT. Translating gives CASSALGGGAYTEAFF.

This clonotype showed up just a few times. V is TRBV20-1 and J is TRBJ2-3, with 7 nucleotides matching TRBD2. In germline, CDR1 is DFQATT, CDR2 SNEGSKA (reference sequence). The CDR3 is 14 amino acids. V shed 6 bases and J 8 bases; nucleotides not matched to a gene: 14. CDR3 loop: CSASRTSAFGTQYF. CDR3 DNA sequence: TGCAGTGCCAGCAGGACTAGTGCTTTTGGTACGCAGTATTTT.

This clonotype was observed a few times. The chain recombines TRBV20-1 with TRBJ2-3, with D maybe TRBD2 (5 bases). This CDR3 has 15 amino acids. Germline assignment: CDR1 DFQATT and CDR2 SNEGSKA (reference sequence). The V and J ends lost 3 bases and 2 bases respectively, with 15 bases between them. Here the CDR3 DNA reads TGCAGTGCTAGCCCGCTAGCTGCTATCACAGATACGCAGTATTTT. This sequence encodes CSASPLAAITDTQYF.

This clonotype was counted only a few times. The CDR3 sequence: CSVVTGGSNQPQHF. DNA of the CDR3: TGCAGCGTAGTGACAGGGGGGAGCAATCAGCCCCAGCATTTT. The rearrangement joins TRBV29-1 to TRBJ1-5; 9 bases line up with TRBD1. Looked up from germline, CDR1 is SQVTM and CDR2 is ANQGSEA. V gave up 6 bases and J gave up 1 base; unmatched junction bases: 4. This CDR3 contains 14 residues. The entire variable domain, with the rest obtained from reference TRBV29-1 and TRBJ1-5, is as follows: SAVISQKPSRDICQRGTSLTIQCQVDSQVTMMFWYRQQPGQSLTLIATANQGSEATYESGFVIDKFPISRPNLTFSTLTVSNMSPEDSSIYLCSVVTGGSNQPQHFGDGTRLSIL.

This clonotype was counted between two and nine times. The chain combines TRBV11-2 with TRBJ1-1, with D perhaps matching TRBD1 (6 bases). V lost 5 bases and J lost 5, with 18 bases in between. Germline V gene sequence: CDR1 SGHAT, CDR2 FQNNGV. The CDR3 sequence is 15 residues long. In DNA form, the CDR3 reads TGTGCCAGCAGCCCCGCGGGGGGCGCGAGAACTGAAGCTTTCTTT. Its translation is CASSPAGGARTEAFF.

This clonotype occurred a few times. The V and J genes are TRBV12-3 or TRBV12-4 and TRBJ2-3; 8 bases match TRBD1. V was clipped by 6 bases and J by 2 bases; unmatched bases: 4. This CDR3 comprises 14 residues. DNA for the CDR3: TGTGCCAGCAGCCAGGGGGCGATCACAGATACGCAGTATTTT. Encoded protein: CASSQGAITDTQYF.

This clonotype was counted only a few times. The genes are TRBV21-1 and TRBJ1-4; the table names TRBD1, a call not compared with the DNA. TRBV21-1 is reported as a pseudogene. The CDR3 contains 15 residues. The CDR3 DNA is TGTGCCAGCAGCACCCAATGGGGGGGCGATGAAAAACTGTTTTTT. Translated, it gives CASSTQWGGDEKLFF.

CDR3 residues: CASHRTGAYGYTF. As DNA, the CDR3 is TGTGCCAGCCATAGGACAGGCGCCTATGGCTACACCTTC. This chain links TRBV2 with TRBJ1-2; 7 bases map to TRBD1. Looked up from germline, CDR1 is SNHLY and CDR2 is FYNNEI. The trim removed 8 bases at V and 4 bases at J, leaving 7 bases unmatched. This CDR3 region has 13 residues.

There are a few counts of this clonotype. The rearrangement uses TRBV6-8 and TRBJ2-4, with 10 bases fitting TRBD2. In germline, CDR1 is MNHGY, CDR2 SAAAGT. J was trimmed by 2 bases and V by 2 bases; bases with no gene match: 6. The CDR3 runs to 17 residues. The CDR3 spells CASSYRCSGRTKNIQYF. CDR3 DNA: TGTGCCAGCAGTTACAGGTGTAGCGGGAGGACCAAAAACATTCAGTACTTC.

The V gene is TRBV5-1, the J gene TRBJ2-5; D might be TRBD1 (6 bases). V lost 4 bases, J lost 3 bases, and 10 bases lay in between. Germline CDR1 reads SGHRS; CDR2 reads YFSETQ. CDR3 length: 13 residues. The CDR3 sequence: CASSMSGEETQYF. CDR3 sequence (DNA): TGCGCCAGCAGCATGTCAGGGGAAGAGACCCAGTACTTC.

The rearrangement links TRBV12-3 or TRBV12-4 to TRBJ1-2; tentatively, D is TRBD1 (5 bases). This CDR3 has 13 residues. The V end lost 3 bases, the J end lost 13 bases, and 18 bases lay between the germline ends. The DNA for the CDR3 is TGTGCCAGCAGTTTCGCGGGGACCGACGTCCTCACCTTC. Its protein product is CASSFAGTDVLTF.

V is TRBV29-1 and J is TRBJ2-4; D is undetermined. Deletions cut 2 bases from V and 0 bases from J, with 17 bases between. Germline lookup yields CDR1 SQVTM and CDR2 ANQGSEA. The CDR3 has 17 amino acids. In nucleotides, the CDR3 is TGCAGCGTTGAATTAGGCCTGGTGTCGGTAGCCAAAAACATTCAGTACTTC. Amino acids: CSVELGLVSVAKNIQYF.

This clonotype turned up a few times. The chain employs TRBV18 and TRBJ2-7; a weak D match, TRBD1 (6 bases). The germline V and J ends were trimmed by 9 bases and 0 bases, with 12 bases remaining between them. This CDR3 is 13 amino acids long. CDR1 is KGHSH and CDR2 is LQKENI in the germline V gene. CDR3 sequence: CASQDRSSYEQYF. The CDR3 nucleotides are TGTGCCAGTCAAGACAGGAGCTCCTACGAGCAGTACTTC.

This clonotype was recorded a few times. The chain employs TRBV15 and TRBJ1-1; TRBD1 is a possible D gene (5 bases). Looked up from germline, CDR1 is LNHNV and CDR2 is YYDKDF (reference sequence). The CDR3 is 13 residues long. Trimming left V 1 base short and J 6 bases short, with 9 bases between. The CDR3 bases are TGTGCCACCAGCAGAGCAGGGAGGTCTGAAGCTTTCTTT. It specifies CATSRAGRSEAFF.

The genes are TRBV19 and TRBJ2-3; D not certain. The length of the CDR3 is 11 residues. Between the trimmed V and J ends, which lost 4 bases and 5 bases, there was a span of 4 bases. Germline CDR1 reads LNHDA; CDR2 reads SQIVND (reference sequence). CDR3 residues: CASSTVDTQYF. In nucleotides, the CDR3 is TGTGCCAGTAGTACCGTAGATACGCAGTATTTT.

The sample holds many counts of this clonotype. V is TRBV12-3 or TRBV12-4 and J is TRBJ1-1; D is possibly TRBD1 (5 bases). This CDR3 region has 13 residues. V lost 6 bases and J lost 4, with 12 bases in between. Here the CDR3 reads CASSWGVRTEAFF. DNA of the CDR3: TGTGCCAGCAGCTGGGGGGTGCGCACTGAAGCTTTCTTT.

This clonotype was recorded at least ten times. V and J are TRBV10-3 and TRBJ2-3; D is uncertain. V was clipped by 2 bases and J by 4 bases, with 7 bases between them. The germline V gene has CDR1 ENHRY and CDR2 SYGVKD. The CDR3 runs to 13 residues. The DNA for the CDR3 is TGTGCCATCAGTGAGAGGGTGGCAGATACGCAGTATTTT. It yields the protein CAISERVADTQYF.